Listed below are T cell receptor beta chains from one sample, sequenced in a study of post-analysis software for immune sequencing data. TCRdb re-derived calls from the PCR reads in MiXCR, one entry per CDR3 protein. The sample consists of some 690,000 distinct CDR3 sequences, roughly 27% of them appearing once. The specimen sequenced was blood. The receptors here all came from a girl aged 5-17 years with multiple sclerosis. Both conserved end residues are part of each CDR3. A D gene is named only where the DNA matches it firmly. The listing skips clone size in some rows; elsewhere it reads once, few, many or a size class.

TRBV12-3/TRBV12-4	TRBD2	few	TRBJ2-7	CASSLKSGSPYEQYF	TGTGCCAGCAGTTTAAAGAGCGGGAGCCCCTACGAGCAGTACTTC
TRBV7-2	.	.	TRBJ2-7	CASRQPGPRGGYEQYF	TGTGCCAGCAGACAACCGGGACCCCGTGGGGGCTACGAGCAGTACTTC
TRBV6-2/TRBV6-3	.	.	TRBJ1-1	CASSPDHWNTEAFF	TGTGCCAGCAGCCCCGACCACTGGAACACTGAAGCTTTCTTT
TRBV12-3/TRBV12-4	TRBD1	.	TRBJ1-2	CASSLRDRATSYTF	TGTGCCAGCAGTTTAAGGGACAGGGCCACGAGCTACACCTTC
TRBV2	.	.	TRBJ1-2	CASAWTGGYGYTF	TGTGCCAGCGCCTGGACCGGGGGGTATGGCTACACCTTC
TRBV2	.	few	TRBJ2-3	CASRARGADTQYF	TGTGCCAGCAGAGCCAGAGGGGCAGATACGCAGTATTTT
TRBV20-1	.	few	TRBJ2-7	CSAPRPRGSSYEQYF	TGCAGTGCCCCGCGGCCTAGGGGAAGCTCCTACGAGCAGTACTTC
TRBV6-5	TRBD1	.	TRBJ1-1	CASRGRTGERAFF	TGTGCCAGCAGGGGACGAACAGGGGAAAGAGCTTTCTTT
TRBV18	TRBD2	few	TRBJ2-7	CASSLGGLGTEQYF	TGTGCCAGCTCACTCGGAGGACTAGGAACCGAGCAGTACTTC
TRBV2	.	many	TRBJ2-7	CASSEGRGPTYEQYF	TGTGCCAGCAGTGAGGGCAGGGGACCTACCTACGAGCAGTACTTC
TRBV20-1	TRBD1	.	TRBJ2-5	CSARDQGQPRWAQCF	TGCAGTGCTAGAGACCAGGGACAGCCGAGGTGGGCCCAGTGCTTC
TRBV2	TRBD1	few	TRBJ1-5	CASSAGAGGQPQHF	TGTGCCAGCAGTGCCGGAGCAGGGGGACAGCCCCAGCATTTT
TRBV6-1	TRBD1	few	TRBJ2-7	CASSLRTGSGGVYEQYF	TGTGCCAGCAGCCTTCGGACAGGGAGTGGTGGGGTCTACGAGCAGTACTTC
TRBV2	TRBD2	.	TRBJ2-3	CASRGLAGVTDTQYF	TGTGCCAGCAGGGGACTAGCGGGGGTCACAGATACGCAGTATTTT
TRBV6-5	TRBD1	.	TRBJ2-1	CASSPRTGWASEQFF	TGTGCCAGCAGTCCGCGGACAGGGTGGGCGAGTGAGCAGTTCTTC
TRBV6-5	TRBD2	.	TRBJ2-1	CASSLTGTSGSTYNEQFF	TGTGCCAGCAGTTTGACCGGGACTAGCGGGAGTACCTACAATGAGCAGTTCTTC
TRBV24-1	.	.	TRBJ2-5	CATSDFAGPQYF	TGTGCCACCAGTGATTTTGCGGGACCCCAGTACTTC
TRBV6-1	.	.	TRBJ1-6	CASSNLPTVGSPLHF	TGTGCCAGCAGTAACCTCCCGACAGTCGGTTCACCCCTCCACTTT
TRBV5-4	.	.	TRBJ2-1	CASSERRYYNEQFF	TGTGCCAGCAGCGAACGACGGTATTACAATGAGCAGTTCTTC
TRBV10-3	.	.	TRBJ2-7	CAISESRGSYEQYF	TGTGCCATCAGTGAGTCGAGGGGCTCCTACGAGCAGTACTTC
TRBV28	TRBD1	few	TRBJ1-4	CASSSAGGRGEKLFF	TGTGCCAGCAGTTCAGCAGGGGGCCGCGGTGAAAAACTGTTTTTT
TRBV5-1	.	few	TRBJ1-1	CASRYQGSTEAFF	TGCGCCAGCAGGTACCAGGGATCAACTGAAGCTTTCTTT
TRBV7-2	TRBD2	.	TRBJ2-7	CASSLGSASGTYEQYF	TGTGCCAGCAGCTTAGGGTCGGCTAGCGGGACATACGAGCAGTACTTC
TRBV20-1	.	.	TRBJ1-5	CSAKMIGNSNQPQHF	TGCAGTGCTAAAATGATAGGCAATAGCAATCAGCCCCAGCATTTT